These T cell receptor beta chains were read from a single sample in a study of blood T cell repertoires in COVID-19. Libraries were prepared by immunoSEQ multiplex PCR; TCRdb keeps only in-frame clonotypes and omits some of them. Seen here are roughly 220,000 clones, around 83% observed once, and the top ten hold roughly 8.2%. Sequencing was carried out using peripheral blood. The receptor source for this set is an elderly woman with COVID-19, enrolled during active disease. Each CDR3 is given with its conserved first and last residue. A D gene is named only where the DNA matches it firmly. Rows may omit the clone size; those that give it use once, few, many or a size class.

len: 16; j_gene: TRBJ2-2; abundance: NA; v_gene: TRBV9; d_gene: NA; CDR3nt: TGTGCCAGCAGCTCACAGGGTAACTTAAACACCGGGGAGCTGTTTTTT; CDR3aa: CASSSQGNLNTGELFF
len: 14; j_gene: TRBJ2-5; abundance: NA; v_gene: TRBV7-2; d_gene: TRBD1; CDR3nt: TGTGCCAGCAGCTACAGGGGGCTAGGTGAGACCCAGTACTTC; CDR3aa: CASSYRGLGETQYF
len: 18; j_gene: TRBJ2-5; abundance: few; v_gene: TRBV3-1/TRBV3-2; d_gene: NA; CDR3nt: TGTGCCAGCAGCCAAGGGTCGACGAGCGGAAACGACGGGGAGACCCAGTACTTC; CDR3aa: CASSQGSTSGNDGETQYF
len: 13; j_gene: TRBJ2-4; abundance: NA; v_gene: TRBV12-3/TRBV12-4; d_gene: NA; CDR3nt: TGTGCCAGCAGCTCCTTGGACATTAACATTCAGTACTTC; CDR3aa: CASSSLDINIQYF
len: 13; j_gene: TRBJ1-6; abundance: NA; v_gene: TRBV3-1/TRBV3-2; d_gene: NA; CDR3nt: TGTGCCAGCAGCCAACAGGGTTGGTCACCCCTCCACTTT; CDR3aa: CASSQQGWSPLHF
len: 15; j_gene: TRBJ1-1; abundance: NA; v_gene: TRBV10-1; d_gene: NA; CDR3nt: TGCGCCAGCAGTGAGTCGGGCAGGGTGAACACTGAAGCTTTCTTT; CDR3aa: CASSESGRVNTEAFF
len: 17; j_gene: TRBJ2-6; abundance: NA; v_gene: TRBV7-2; d_gene: NA; CDR3nt: TGTGCCAGCAGCTCGAGGAGCGGGCGCTCTGGGGCCAACGTCCTGACTTTC; CDR3aa: CASSSRSGRSGANVLTF
len: 15; j_gene: TRBJ2-7; abundance: NA; v_gene: TRBV11-1; d_gene: TRBD1; CDR3nt: TGTGCCAGCAGCCTGGACAGGGGGCCGCCCTACGAGCAGTACTTC; CDR3aa: CASSLDRGPPYEQYF
len: 19; j_gene: TRBJ2-7; abundance: NA; v_gene: TRBV27; d_gene: TRBD1; CDR3nt: TGTGCCAGCAGTTTACGGTCGGCGAGCGTAGGGGACAGGCCCTACGAGCAGTACTTC; CDR3aa: CASSLRSASVGDRPYEQYF
len: 13; j_gene: TRBJ1-6; abundance: few; v_gene: TRBV7-2; d_gene: NA; CDR3nt: TGTGCCAGCAGCTCCTTGGACAATCTGCTCCTCCACTTT; CDR3aa: CASSSLDNLLLHF
len: 13; j_gene: TRBJ2-1; abundance: NA; v_gene: TRBV7-2; d_gene: TRBD1; CDR3nt: TGTGCCAGCAGCTTAGGGGACAGGGATGAGCAGTTCTTC; CDR3aa: CASSLGDRDEQFF
len: 17; j_gene: TRBJ2-1; abundance: NA; v_gene: TRBV30; d_gene: TRBD2; CDR3nt: TGTGCCTGGAAGTTTCGTGGGACTAGCGGGAGGTACAATGAGCAGTTCTTC; CDR3aa: CAWKFRGTSGRYNEQFF
len: 13; j_gene: TRBJ1-1; abundance: NA; v_gene: TRBV27; d_gene: NA; CDR3nt: TGTGCCAGCAGTTCCACCCCGACATCGCAAGCTTTCTTT; CDR3aa: CASSSTPTSQAFF
len: 15; j_gene: TRBJ2-6; abundance: NA; v_gene: TRBV27; d_gene: TRBD2; CDR3nt: TGTGCCACCTCCGTGGGAGGGCCTGGGGCCAACGTCCTGACTTTC; CDR3aa: CATSVGGPGANVLTF
len: 13; j_gene: TRBJ1-2; abundance: NA; v_gene: TRBV5-6; d_gene: NA; CDR3nt: TGTGCCAGCAGCTCGTCAGGGGTGGACGGCTACACCTTC; CDR3aa: CASSSSGVDGYTF